Shown below are 12 T cell receptor beta chains from a single sample sequenced in a study of blood T cell repertoires in COVID-19. Sequencing was performed with immunoSEQ multiplex PCR; in TCRdb, only in-frame clones are kept and a portion is missing. The data show about 200,000 clones, around 84% seen once. Sequencing was done on a sample of peripheral blood. These receptors all stem from a human donor in a cohort sampled during active COVID-19.

This clone was detected a few times. The J gene is TRBJ2-7, the V gene TRBV19, with TRBD2 as a possible D gene (6 bases). There are 15 residues in the CDR3. Germline CDR1 and CDR2: LNHDA and SQIVND (reference sequence). Trimming took off 3 bases at V and 0 bases at J, with 12 bases between the two ends. CDR3 protein: CASSISGKSSYEQYF. The CDR3 DNA sequence: TGTGCCAGTAGTATTAGCGGAAAAAGCTCCTACGAGCAGTACTTC. Drawing the rest from reference TRBV19 and TRBJ2-7, the complete variable domain is DGGITQSPKYLFRKEGQNVTLSCEQNLNHDAMYWYRQDPGQGLRLIYYSQIVNDFQKGDIAEGYSVSREKKESFPLTVTSAQKNPTAFYLCASSISGKSSYEQYFGPGTRLTVT.

The rearrangement joins TRBV19 to TRBJ1-5, with TRBD1 matching 7 bases. The CDR3 has 16 amino acids. Germline assignment: CDR1 LNHDA and CDR2 SQIVND (reference sequence). With 5 bases clipped from V and 4 bases from J, the junction kept 11 bases outside the gene matches. The CDR3 DNA is TGTGCCAGTAGTCTACCGATCGGGACAGCAAATCAGCCCCAGCATTTT. It is translated as CASSLPIGTANQPQHF.

The chain has TRBV28 and TRBJ1-2; 9 positions agree with TRBD1. CDR3 length equals 15 residues. CDR1 is MDHEN, CDR2 SYDVKM, per germline. J was trimmed by 4 bases and V by 3 bases; bases with no gene match: 6. The CDR3 region is CASSFPQTGGYGYTF. The CDR3 region has the DNA TGTGCCAGCAGTTTTCCCCAGACAGGGGGCTATGGCTACACCTTC.

This chain uses TRBV7-2 with TRBJ2-3; 9 bases line up with TRBD1. V lost 8 bases, J lost 1 base, and 7 bases stayed unmatched. Germline values: CDR1 SGHTA, CDR2 FQGNSA. The CDR3 consists of 15 residues. CDR3 amino acids: CASGDRAWGTDTQYF. CDR3 DNA: TGTGCCAGCGGGGACAGGGCCTGGGGCACAGATACGCAGTATTTT. The entire variable domain, with the rest obtained from reference TRBV7-2 and TRBJ2-3, is as follows: GAGVSQSPSNKVTEKGKDVELRCDPISGHTALYWYRQSLGQGLEFLIYFQGNSAPDKSGLPSDRFSAERTGGSVSTLTIQRTQQEDSAVYLCASGDRAWGTDTQYFGPGTRLTVL.

The rearrangement uses TRBV29-1 and TRBJ1-2; 11 positions agree with TRBD1. CDR1 SQVTM and CDR2 ANQGSEA come from the germline V gene. This CDR3 comprises 16 residues. J was trimmed by 4 bases and V by 5 bases; bases with no gene match: 12. The CDR3: CSVYGQGAHLSYGYTF. The CDR3 nucleotides are TGCAGCGTTTACGGACAGGGGGCGCATCTTTCCTATGGCTACACCTTC.

The genes are TRBV5-1 and TRBJ2-7; D perhaps matches TRBD1 (5 bases). Germline CDR1 reads SGHRS; CDR2 reads YFSETQ. This CDR3 region has 15 residues. With 0 bases removed from V and 2 bases from J, the gap between germline ends came to 12 bases. The CDR3 coding sequence is TGCGCCAGCAGCTTGGGTCAGGGTCCCCCCTACGAGCAGTACTTC. This translates into CASSLGQGPPYEQYF.

The J gene is TRBJ1-4, the V gene TRBV28, with a possible D match to TRBD1 (5 bases). CDR1 is MDHEN and CDR2 is SYDVKM in the germline V gene. This CDR3 spans 14 amino acids. Trimming took off 5 bases at V and 7 bases at J, with 14 bases between the two ends. The CDR3 nucleotides read TGTGCCAGCAGTGGATCAGGGTTCCCTGAAAAACTGTTTTTT. Translation: CASSGSGFPEKLFF.

This sequence joins TRBV6-5 and TRBJ1-5; 8 nucleotides match TRBD1. After removal of 4 bases from V and 4 bases from J, the junction contained 3 bases not matched to a gene. CDR3 length: 14 amino acids. Looked up from germline, CDR1 is MNHEY and CDR2 is SVGAGI. Here the CDR3 reads CASSFDRGNQPQHF. The CDR3 DNA follows: TGTGCCAGCAGTTTCGACAGGGGAAATCAGCCCCAGCATTTT.

The chain joins TRBV11-2 to TRBJ1-6; D might be TRBD1 (6 bases). CDR3 length: 17 amino acids. The germline CDR1 and CDR2 sequences are SGHAT and FQNNGV. V was trimmed by 0 bases and J by 11 bases, leaving 20 bases between them. The CDR3 reads CASSLDLPRGRTPPLHF. The CDR3 nucleotides are TGTGCCAGCAGCTTAGATCTCCCCAGGGGTCGTACGCCACCCCTCCACTTT.

CDR3 nucleotide sequence: TGTGCCAGCAGGGGACAGGGAACGTTTGGCTACACCTTC. Protein: CASRGQGTFGYTF. The rearrangement links TRBV6-5 to TRBJ1-2, with 9 bases aligning to TRBD1. The length of the CDR3 is 13 residues. Germline CDR1 MNHEY, CDR2 SVGAGI. V lost 6 bases, J lost 7 bases, and 6 bases stayed unmatched.

The J gene is TRBJ2-7, the V gene TRBV7-9; D is perhaps TRBD2 (5 bases). V was clipped by 5 bases and J by 7 bases, with 18 bases between them. Germline V lookup: CDR1 SEHNR, CDR2 FQNEAQ (reference sequence). This CDR3 region has 14 residues. The CDR3 coding sequence is TGTGCCAGCAGCGACGGACTTCTTACGCGAGAGCAGTACTTC. This codes for CASSDGLLTREQYF.

This clone was detected once. The V and J genes are TRBV7-9 and TRBJ2-1; D is uncertain. The germline V gene has CDR1 SEHNR and CDR2 FQNEAQ (reference sequence). V lost 5 bases, J lost 3 bases, and 11 bases lay in between. This CDR3 spans 14 amino acids. The CDR3 sequence is CASSRNSFYNEQFF. The CDR3 bases are TGTGCCAGCAGCCGGAATAGCTTCTACAATGAGCAGTTCTTC.